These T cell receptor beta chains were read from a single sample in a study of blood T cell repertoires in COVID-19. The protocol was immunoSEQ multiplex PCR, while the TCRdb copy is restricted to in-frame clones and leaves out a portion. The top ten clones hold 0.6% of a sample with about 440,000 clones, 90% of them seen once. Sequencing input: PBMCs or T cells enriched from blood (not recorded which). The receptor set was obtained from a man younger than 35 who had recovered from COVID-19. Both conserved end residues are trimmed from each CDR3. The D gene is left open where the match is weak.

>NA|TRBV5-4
ASSFSEAF
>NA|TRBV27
ASSFRRAAEQY
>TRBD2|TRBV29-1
SALAGEETQY
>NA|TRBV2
ASSDTGSGNTIY
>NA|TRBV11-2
ASSSVETEETQY
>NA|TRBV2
ASSERQGSSYNSPLH
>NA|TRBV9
ASSVEPGDTEAF
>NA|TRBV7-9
ASSPHNTEAF
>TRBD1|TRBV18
ASSPPDRVNFLTEAF
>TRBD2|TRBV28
ASSLAGAGTGELF
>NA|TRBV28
ASSLLLARSTEAF
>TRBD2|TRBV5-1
ASSLVQRGSTDTQY
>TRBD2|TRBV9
ASSVRVAGANEQF
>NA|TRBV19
ASIGGMRVKGTEAF
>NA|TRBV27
ASSLGGGLTDTQY
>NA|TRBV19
ASSIMTGPQH
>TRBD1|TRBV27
ASSLTGAQMWGYT
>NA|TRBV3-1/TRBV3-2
ASSQDLETPTNEKLF
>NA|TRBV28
ASSLSRNQPQH
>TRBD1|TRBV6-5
ASSYPAATGGYGYT
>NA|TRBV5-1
ASSLSRQTTGELF
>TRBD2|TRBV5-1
ASSVGLAGFSSYNEQF
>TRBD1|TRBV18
ASSLVQGAPGTEAF
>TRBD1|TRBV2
ASSRQGANSPLH